These 24 T cell receptor beta chains were sequenced from one sample in a study of blood T cell repertoires in COVID-19. Here immunoSEQ multiplex PCR was the method, and the copy in TCRdb shows in-frame clones only, minus some. The profile shows roughly 86,000 clones, about 87% of them singletons. Material: peripheral blood. Receptors originate from a man in his forties or fifties with acute or convalescent COVID-19.

For this clone: Other DNA sequences from this sample encode an identical CDR3 as well. The chain joins TRBV19 to TRBJ1-4; 8 nucleotides match TRBD1. The V segment lost 8 bases and the J segment 10 bases; nucleotides outside the gene matches: 6. Germline lookup yields CDR1 LNHDA and CDR2 SQIVND (reference sequence). The CDR3 totals 12 residues. This chain's CDR3 is CASRDRPAKLFF. CDR3 coding DNA: TGTGCCAGTCGGGACAGGCCCGCAAAACTGTTTTTT. The whole variable domain, remainder taken from reference TRBV19 and TRBJ1-4, is DGGITQSPKYLFRKEGQNVTLSCEQNLNHDAMYWYRQDPGQGLRLIYYSQIVNDFQKGDIAEGYSVSREKKESFPLTVTSAQKNPTAFYLCASRDRPAKLFFGSGTQLSVL.

J is TRBJ2-1 and V is TRBV9; 7 nucleotides line up with TRBD2. The CDR3 is 16 residues long. V lost 0 bases, J lost 4 bases, and 7 bases stayed unmatched. Germline V gives CDR1 SGDLS, CDR2 YYNGEE. The CDR3 spells CASSVGRAGEYNEQFF. CDR3 coding DNA: TGTGCCAGCAGCGTAGGTAGGGCGGGGGAGTACAATGAGCAGTTCTTC. Full variable domain (missing parts from reference TRBV9 and TRBJ2-1): DSGVTQTPKHLITATGQRVTLRCSPRSGDLSVYWYQQSLDQGLQFLIQYYNGEERAKGNILERFSAQQFPDLHSELNLSSLELGDSALYFCASSVGRAGEYNEQFFGPGTRLTVL.

The gene calls are TRBV3-1 (or the pseudogene TRBV3-2) and TRBJ1-2, with 11 bases that match TRBD1. Germline V CDR1 and CDR2: LGHDT, YNNKEL (reference sequence). The trim removed 3 bases at V and 4 bases at J, leaving 10 bases unmatched. This CDR3 region has 17 residues. The DNA for the CDR3 is TGTGCCAGCAGCCAGGATGGACAGGGGGCAAGAGGCTATGGCTACACCTTC. Protein: CASSQDGQGARGYGYTF.

Regarding this clone: The same CDR3 is also encoded by other DNA sequences in this sample. The J gene is TRBJ1-2, the V gene TRBV6-4; D is unclear. Germline V gene lookup returns CDR1 MRHNA and CDR2 SNTAGT. V was shortened by 6 bases and J by 0 bases, with 8 bases between the two germline ends. This CDR3 spans 13 amino acids. CDR3 bases: TGTGCCAGCAGGGGAGGAACTAACTATGGCTACACCTTC. Encoded protein: CASRGGTNYGYTF.

The J gene is TRBJ2-7, the V gene TRBV21-1; TRBD2 is taken as the D call from the table, unchecked against the DNA. TRBV21-1 is a pseudogene segment. This CDR3 is 16 amino acids long. The CDR3 DNA follows: TGTGCCAGCACCCTCAAGGGGCGGGGACCTCCTAGGGAGCAGTACTTC. This sequence encodes CASTLKGRGPPREQYF.

The chain employs TRBV2 and TRBJ1-4, with D possibly being TRBD1 (5 bases). V lost 7 bases and J lost 9, with 12 bases in between. This CDR3 has 12 amino acids. Germline lookup yields CDR1 SNHLY and CDR2 FYNNEI. The DNA of the CDR3 is TGTGCCAGCACCAAGGGGCAGAAAAAACTGTTTTTT. It specifies CASTKGQKKLFF.

The chain is built from TRBV29-1 and TRBJ1-2, with 11 nucleotides matching TRBD1. Germline trimming cut 7 bases from V and 4 bases from J; bases unmatched to any gene: 2. CDR1 SQVTM and CDR2 ANQGSEA come from the germline V gene. The CDR3 covers 12 residues. CDR3 region: CSAGTGGYGYTF. CDR3 DNA: TGCAGCGCCGGGACAGGGGGCTATGGCTACACCTTC.

The chain combines TRBV27 with TRBJ2-1; TRBD2 agrees at 14 bases. The germline V gene encodes CDR1 MNHEY and CDR2 SMNVEV (reference sequence). The CDR3 is 16 residues long. The J segment lost 9 bases and the V segment lost 0 bases, leaving 4 bases of the junction unmatched. This chain's CDR3 is CASSLSGLAGVLEQFF. The CDR3 region has the DNA TGTGCCAGCAGTTTATCGGGACTAGCGGGAGTACTTGAGCAGTTCTTC.

The chain links TRBV29-1 to TRBJ2-2, with TRBD2 matching over 12 bases. V shed 5 bases, J shed 5 bases, and the junction held 6 bases outside the gene matches. CDR3 length equals 15 residues. Looked up from germline, CDR1 is SQVTM and CDR2 is ANQGSEA. The CDR3 DNA reads as TGCAGCGTTCTCCGACTAGCGGGAGAAACCGGGGAGCTGTTTTTT. This encodes CSVLRLAGETGELFF.

V usage is TRBV28 and J usage is TRBJ2-7; no clear D. CDR1 and CDR2 (germline): MDHEN, SYDVKM. CDR3 size: 14 residues. V dropped 7 bases and J dropped 2 bases, with 15 bases sitting between them. The CDR3: CASTPLGSTYEQYF. For the CDR3, the DNA is TGTGCCAGCACCCCTCTGGGCAGTACCTACGAGCAGTACTTC.

This clone showed up just once. The rearrangement joins TRBV4-3 to TRBJ2-7, with D perhaps matching TRBD2 (7 bases). CDR1 is LGHNA and CDR2 is YSLEER in the germline V gene. CDR3 length equals 17 residues. The V end lost 0 bases, the J end lost 1 base, and 16 bases lay between the germline ends. CDR3 residues: CASSQEGGGGGSYEQYF. The CDR3 nucleotides read TGCGCCAGCAGCCAAGAGGGCGGAGGGGGGGGATCCTACGAGCAGTACTTC.

The rearrangement uses TRBV19 and TRBJ2-1; maybe TRBD1 (6 bases). The germline gives CDR1 LNHDA, CDR2 SQIVND (reference sequence). The CDR3 totals 16 residues. V was pared by 5 bases and J by 2 bases, with 16 bases between. Written as DNA, the CDR3 is TGTGCCAGTAGTGGACGGGACGGACAGACCTACAATGAGCAGTTCTTC. It specifies CASSGRDGQTYNEQFF.

The chain couples TRBV5-1 to TRBJ2-2; 7 bases are shared with TRBD1. The germline V gene encodes CDR1 SGHRS and CDR2 YFSETQ. This CDR3 is 15 amino acids long. J lost 6 bases, V lost 3 bases, and 8 bases had no gene match. CDR3 region: CASSSDTGVAGELFF. The DNA of the CDR3 is TGCGCCAGCAGCTCGGATACAGGGGTGGCCGGGGAGCTGTTTTTT.

V and J are TRBV5-4 and TRBJ2-2; 9 bases are shared with TRBD1. CDR3 size: 14 residues. Germline assignment: CDR1 SGHNT and CDR2 YYREEE (reference sequence). With 5 bases clipped from V and 4 bases from J, the junction kept 3 bases outside the gene matches. CDR3 region: CASRRQGGTGELFF. CDR3 nucleotides: TGTGCCAGCAGGAGACAGGGGGGCACCGGGGAGCTGTTTTTT.

The J gene is TRBJ2-7, the V gene TRBV7-8; 10 bases are a match to TRBD2. The V and J ends lost 5 bases and 7 bases, in that order; junction bases with no gene match: 8. The CDR3 runs 14 residues. Germline assignment: CDR1 SGHVS and CDR2 FQNEAQ. As DNA, the CDR3 is TGTGCCAGCAGCCTCGGACTAGCGGTGGGGGAGCAGTACTTC. Its protein product is CASSLGLAVGEQYF.

V usage is TRBV30 and J usage is TRBJ1-2; the D is unclear. The CDR3 runs 13 residues. Germline-derived CDR1 and CDR2 are GTSNPN and SVGIG (reference sequence). Trimming stripped 0 bases from V and 7 bases from J, with 12 bases between. CDR3: CAWSVSRDSGYTF. CDR3 DNA: TGTGCCTGGAGTGTCTCCCGGGATAGTGGCTACACCTTC.

The V and J genes are TRBV7-9 and TRBJ1-5; D not resolved. V dropped 1 base and J dropped 2 bases, with 12 bases sitting between them. CDR1 is SEHNR and CDR2 is FQNEAQ in the germline V gene (reference sequence). The CDR3 spans 16 residues. Written as DNA, the CDR3 is TGTGCCAGCAGCTTAGTCGGAGCCGTTGGCAATCAGCCCCAGCATTTT. Protein sequence: CASSLVGAVGNQPQHF.

This rearrangement joins TRBV7-2 to TRBJ1-2; D might be TRBD1 (6 bases). Looked up from germline, CDR1 is SGHTA and CDR2 is FQGNSA. The CDR3 is 14 amino acids. The V and J ends lost 5 bases and 8 bases respectively, with 18 bases between them. The chain's CDR3 is CASSPSGRGWGYTF. In nucleotides, the CDR3 is TGTGCCAGCAGCCCATCCGGCAGGGGATGGGGCTACACCTTC.

The count of this clone is one. The chain recombines TRBV10-3 with TRBJ2-5; perhaps TRBD2 as D (7 bases). The CDR3 runs 18 residues. V lost 6 bases and J 1 base, leaving 24 bases between the germline ends. Germline-derived CDR1 and CDR2 are ENHRY and SYGVKD. The CDR3 loop reads CAISVPRGGTGGQETQYF. The CDR3 DNA sequence: TGTGCCATCAGCGTTCCCAGAGGGGGGACGGGGGGCCAAGAGACCCAGTACTTC.

The gene calls are TRBV6-6 and TRBJ1-1, with TRBD1 as a possible D gene (6 bases). V was trimmed by 7 bases and J by 7 bases, leaving 19 bases between them. Germline V CDR1 and CDR2: MNHNY, SVGAGI (reference sequence). The CDR3 is 14 amino acids. CDR3 protein: CASISPTGPREAFF. Written as DNA, the CDR3 is TGTGCCAGCATCTCGCCGACAGGCCCCCGTGAAGCTTTCTTT.

The genes are TRBV6-2 or TRBV6-3 and TRBJ1-1, with D unresolved. Looked up from germline, CDR1 is MNHEY and CDR2 is SVGEGT. The length of the CDR3 is 13 residues. V lost 3 bases and J lost 6, with 11 bases in between. The CDR3 sequence: CASSYSVSPEAFF. CDR3 sequence (DNA): TGTGCCAGCAGTTATAGTGTATCTCCTGAAGCTTTCTTT.

This clone was observed once. The chain couples TRBV12-3 or TRBV12-4 to TRBJ1-1; tentative D call: TRBD1 (5 bases). The CDR3 runs 13 residues. Trimming took 6 bases from V and 3 from J, leaving 11 bases between them. The DNA of the CDR3 is TGTGCCAGCAGACCTGGACATTACACTGAAGCTTTCTTT. The encoded protein is CASRPGHYTEAFF.

This clone came up once. This rearrangement joins TRBV18 to TRBJ1-5; tentative D call: TRBD1 (6 bases). This CDR3 contains 13 residues. V was pared by 6 bases and J by 4 bases, with 10 bases between. Germline assignment: CDR1 KGHSH and CDR2 LQKENI. The CDR3 reads CASSRQANQPQHF. The CDR3 nucleotides are TGTGCCAGCTCCCGACAGGCGAATCAGCCCCAGCATTTT.

V usage is TRBV4-3 and J usage is TRBJ1-5; D not resolved. CDR1 is LGHNA and CDR2 is YSLEER in the germline V gene. This CDR3 is built from 17 residues. Between the trimmed V and J ends, which lost 4 bases and 4 bases, there was a span of 20 bases. The CDR3 bases are TGCGCCAGCAGCCCTGGGCCTTTGGCCCCGCTTAATCAGCCCCAGCATTTT. Translation gives CASSPGPLAPLNQPQHF.